The 21 T cell receptor beta chains below all came from one sample that was sequenced in a study of control samples from healthy donors and cancer patients. The method was immunoSEQ multiplex PCR; TCRdb's version includes in-frame clones alone and lacks a portion of them. The sample lists around 77,000 clones, 80% to 95% occurring once. The sample comprised blood. The receptors derive from a woman between 55 and 75 years old in good health.

V and J are TRBV29-1 and TRBJ1-1, with TRBD1 matching 9 bases. This CDR3 has 13 amino acids. V lost 5 bases, J lost 4 bases, and 5 bases stayed unmatched. Germline V gives CDR1 SQVTM, CDR2 ANQGSEA. CDR3 DNA sequence: TGCAGCGTTCACAGGGGGCTAGGCACTGAAGCTTTCTTT. The encoded protein is CSVHRGLGTEAFF.

The J gene is TRBJ2-7, the V gene TRBV7-9; either TRBD1 or TRBD2 may fit D (6 bases each). Germline CDR1 is SEHNR and CDR2 is FQNEAQ (reference sequence). V was trimmed by 5 bases and J by 6 bases, leaving 23 bases between them. This CDR3 spans 16 amino acids. The CDR3 spells CASSPGGTGLGAEQYF. CDR3 coding DNA: TGTGCCAGCAGCCCCGGGGGAACAGGGTTAGGGGCCGAGCAGTACTTC.

The V gene is TRBV19, the J gene TRBJ1-5; a weak D match, TRBD1 (6 bases). The ends were cut back, 4 bases at V and 0 bases at J, with 10 bases in the middle. Looked up from germline, CDR1 is LNHDA and CDR2 is SQIVND (reference sequence). There are 15 residues in the CDR3. DNA of the CDR3: TGTGCCAGTAGTACTCAGGGGACTAGCAATCAGCCCCAGCATTTT. Residues: CASSTQGTSNQPQHF.

The V gene is TRBV27, the J gene TRBJ2-3; 9 bases line up with TRBD1. Germline trimming cut 8 bases from V and 2 bases from J; bases unmatched to any gene: 14. This CDR3 is 17 amino acids long. From germline, CDR1 is MNHEY and CDR2 SMNVEV (reference sequence). CDR3 sequence (DNA): TGTGCCAGCGGCCGATCGGGACAGGGCGGACTCACAGATACGCAGTATTTT. Translating gives CASGRSGQGGLTDTQYF.

This chain joins TRBV23-1 and TRBJ2-7; D is unresolved. TRBV23-1 counts as an open reading frame of uncertain function. This CDR3 comprises 13 residues. Trimming pared 2 bases from V and 3 bases from J, leaving 8 bases between. CDR3 sequence: CASSQGSYYEQYF. CDR3 bases: TGCGCCAGCAGTCAAGGGTCCTACTACGAGCAGTACTTC.

This clone was found a few times. The rearrangement joins TRBV18 to TRBJ2-3, with D perhaps matching TRBD1 (6 bases). CDR3 length: 16 amino acids. V was pared by 2 bases and J by 4 bases, with 16 bases between. From germline, CDR1 is KGHSH and CDR2 LQKENI. The CDR3 spells CASSPRVRGSADTQYF. The CDR3 DNA reads as TGTGCCAGCTCACCAAGGGTAAGGGGGAGCGCAGATACGCAGTATTTT.

J is TRBJ1-4 and V is TRBV19, with 8 bases identical to TRBD1. Germline V CDR1 and CDR2: LNHDA, SQIVND (reference sequence). V lost 10 bases and J lost 8; bases outside the gene matches: 9. The CDR3 sequence is 13 residues long. CDR3 nucleotides: TGTGCCACCGACGACAGGGGCGGGGAAAAACTGTTTTTT. Its protein product is CATDDRGGEKLFF.

The V and J genes are TRBV7-3 and TRBJ2-1, with 7 bases that match TRBD2. Germline V gene lookup returns CDR1 SGHTA and CDR2 FQGTGA. The CDR3 totals 13 residues. J lost 6 bases, V lost 5 bases, and 4 bases had no gene match. The CDR3 reads CASSQRDPNEQFF. DNA for the CDR3: TGTGCCAGCAGCCAGCGGGACCCCAATGAGCAGTTCTTC.

The chain combines TRBV30 with TRBJ1-5; D is uncertain. The CDR3 spans 13 residues. CDR1 is GTSNPN and CDR2 is SVGIG in the germline V gene (reference sequence). V lost 0 bases, J lost 5 bases, and 8 bases lay in between. In DNA, the CDR3 is TGTGCCTGGAGTGTGAATGGGGATCAGCCCCAGCATTTT. Translated, it gives CAWSVNGDQPQHF. The full variable domain, rest sourced from reference TRBV30 and TRBJ1-5, is SQTIHQWPATLVQPVGSPLSLECTVEGTSNPNLYWYRQAAGRGLQLLFYSVGIGQISSEVPQNLSASRPQDRQFILSSKKLLLSDSGFYLCAWSVNGDQPQHFGDGTRLSIL.

The chain couples TRBV5-4 to TRBJ1-1; no clear D gene. The CDR3 is 15 residues long. Germline V CDR1 and CDR2: SGHNT, YYREEE (reference sequence). V lost 0 bases to trimming and J lost 0 bases, with 9 bases between them. CDR3 region: CASSLATAMNTEAFF. The CDR3 bases are TGTGCCAGCAGCTTGGCCACAGCCATGAACACTGAAGCTTTCTTT.

The chain joins TRBV20-1 to TRBJ1-2, with D hard to call. The germline V gene encodes CDR1 DFQATT and CDR2 SNEGSKA (reference sequence). The CDR3 is 11 residues long. The CDR3 loop reads CSSTSNYGYTF. CDR3 coding DNA: TGCAGCTCAACTTCTAACTATGGCTACACCTTC.

The V call is TRBV9, the J call TRBJ2-3, with TRBD2 matching over 8 bases. Germline CDR1 is SGDLS and CDR2 is YYNGEE. J gave up 3 bases and V 0 bases, and 6 bases lay outside the gene matches. The CDR3 spans 16 residues. The DNA for the CDR3 is TGTGCCAGCAGCGTAGCAGCGGGAGTTAGGACAGATACGCAGTATTTT. It is translated as CASSVAAGVRTDTQYF.

This rearrangement joins TRBV18 to TRBJ2-2; D not resolved. Germline V gene data show CDR1 as KGHSH and CDR2 as LQKENI. There are 12 residues in the CDR3. Trimming shortened V by 3 bases and J by 6 bases, and 5 bases separated the two germline ends. The CDR3 region has the DNA TGTGCCAGCTCACCCTTCCCCGGGGAGCTGTTTTTT. This sequence encodes CASSPFPGELFF.

V is TRBV7-8 and J is TRBJ2-1; TRBD1 aligns across 10 bases. The ends lost 5 bases at V and 7 bases at J; junction bases unmatched: 5. CDR1 is SGHVS and CDR2 is FQNEAQ in the germline V gene. The CDR3 has 14 residues. In DNA, the CDR3 is TGTGCCAGCAGCACGCGGGGACAGGGGAATGAGCAGTTCTTC. Translation: CASSTRGQGNEQFF.

The chain is built from TRBV7-2 and TRBJ2-5, with D unresolved. Germline CDR1 reads SGHTA; CDR2 reads FQGNSA. Trimming shortened V by 1 base and J by 1 base, and 10 bases separated the two germline ends. The CDR3 runs 15 residues. Here the CDR3 DNA reads TGTGCCAGCAGCTTAGGGTTGCGGATCCAAGAGACCCAGTACTTC. The encoded protein is CASSLGLRIQETQYF.

The J gene is TRBJ1-5, the V gene TRBV20-1; 8 nucleotides match TRBD1. Trimming at V came to 3 bases and at J to 4 bases, leaving 5 bases not matched to a gene. Germline CDR1 reads DFQATT; CDR2 reads SNEGSKA (reference sequence). There are 14 residues in the CDR3. CDR3 coding DNA: TGCAGTGCTAGTAAGGGACAGGAGAATCAGCCCCAGCATTTT. It is translated as CSASKGQENQPQHF.

The chain carries TRBV7-3 and TRBJ2-5, with D uncertain. The CDR3 runs 13 residues. V was cut by 4 bases and J by 5 bases, with 11 bases left in between. Germline lookup yields CDR1 SGHTA and CDR2 FQGTGA. CDR3 sequence: CASSSAPRETQYF. The CDR3 coding sequence is TGTGCCAGCAGCTCCGCACCCCGGGAGACCCAGTACTTC.

The chain couples TRBV29-1 to TRBJ2-7, with TRBD2 matching over 10 bases. The CDR3 length is 15 residues. The V and J ends lost 0 bases and 4 bases, in that order; junction bases with no gene match: 6. Per germline, CDR1 SQVTM and CDR2 ANQGSEA. DNA of the CDR3: TGCAGCGTTGAAGATCGTTCTAGCGGGAGATACGAGCAGTACTTC. Translated, it gives CSVEDRSSGRYEQYF.

V is TRBV6-6 and J is TRBJ2-5; D not certain. Germline CDR1 is MNHNY and CDR2 is SVGAGI (reference sequence). The germline V and J ends were trimmed by 4 bases and 1 base, with 4 bases remaining between them. The CDR3 spans 12 residues. As DNA, the CDR3 is TGTGCCAGCAGTTTACGCCAAGAGACCCAGTACTTC. The encoded protein is CASSLRQETQYF.

This sequence joins TRBV30 and TRBJ1-1; D is ambiguous. CDR1 and CDR2 (germline): GTSNPN, SVGIG (reference sequence). The CDR3 has 12 amino acids. V lost 0 bases to trimming and J lost 2 bases, with 4 bases between them. The CDR3 sequence: CAWSVLNTEAFF. The CDR3 DNA reads as TGTGCCTGGAGTGTACTAAACACTGAAGCTTTCTTT.

The genes are TRBV19 and TRBJ2-7, with 7 bases that match TRBD1. Trimming took 5 bases from V and 5 from J; bases not matched to a gene: 6. CDR3 length: 13 residues. CDR1 is LNHDA, CDR2 SQIVND, per germline (reference sequence). CDR3 sequence reads: CASSGIDRDEQYF. The CDR3 DNA reads as TGTGCCAGTAGTGGGATAGACAGGGACGAGCAGTACTTC. Full variable domain (missing parts from reference TRBV19 and TRBJ2-7): DGGITQSPKYLFRKEGQNVTLSCEQNLNHDAMYWYRQDPGQGLRLIYYSQIVNDFQKGDIAEGYSVSREKKESFPLTVTSAQKNPTAFYLCASSGIDRDEQYFGPGTRLTVT.